Listed here are 23 T cell receptor beta chains from one sample, sequenced in a study of monozygotic twins with cystic fibrosis. Using immunoSEQ multiplex PCR, the repertoire was profiled, and TCRdb retains in-frame clones only, with some absent. The sample comprises about 35,000 clones, approximately 67% of which are singletons, and around 0.8% rests with the top ten. The sequenced sample was blood. The receptors originated from a girl under 18 with cystic fibrosis.

The chain recombines TRBV7-9 with TRBJ2-7; the D gene could be TRBD1 or TRBD2 (5 bases each). The germline CDR1 and CDR2 sequences are SEHNR and FQNEAQ (reference sequence). The CDR3 is 15 amino acids. Trimming removed 5 bases at V and 2 bases at J, with 16 bases between. CDR3 DNA sequence: TGTGCCAGCAGCCCCCGGGACGCCCAGCCCTACGAGCAGTACTTC. As protein: CASSPRDAQPYEQYF.

The chain has TRBV30 and TRBJ2-7; no clear D gene. CDR3 length equals 12 residues. Deletions cut 4 bases from V and 6 bases from J, with 13 bases between. Per germline, CDR1 GTSNPN and CDR2 SVGIG (reference sequence). The CDR3 loop reads CAWMGPLREQYF. Here the CDR3 DNA reads TGTGCCTGGATGGGTCCCCTCCGCGAGCAGTACTTC.

The sample holds one count of this clone. This sequence joins TRBV5-4 and TRBJ2-3; possibly TRBD1 for D (5 bases). CDR1 is SGHNT and CDR2 is YYREEE in the germline V gene (reference sequence). The CDR3 is made up of 15 amino acids. V lost 1 base to trimming and J lost 0 bases, with 9 bases between them. This CDR3 is CASSLRGGSTDTQYF. The CDR3 DNA sequence: TGTGCCAGCAGCTTGAGGGGCGGTAGCACAGATACGCAGTATTTT.

This clone appeared once. The rearrangement links TRBV18 to TRBJ2-1, with unresolved D. Trimming cost V 5 bases and J 4 bases, with 9 bases left between them. The CDR3 runs to 13 residues. Germline assignment: CDR1 KGHSH and CDR2 LQKENI. The CDR3 DNA reads TGTGCCAGCTCATTGACTCAGTACAATGAGCAGTTCTTC. Translated: CASSLTQYNEQFF.

The chain joins TRBV5-4 to TRBJ2-1, with TRBD2 identical over 16 bases. The CDR3 length is 18 residues. The germline CDR1 and CDR2 sequences are SGHNT and YYREEE (reference sequence). J lost 3 bases, V lost 4 bases, and 7 bases had no gene match. The CDR3 DNA reads TGTGCCAGCAGCCTCGGGACTAGCGGGAGGGCCTTCTACAATGAGCAGTTCTTC. Encoded protein: CASSLGTSGRAFYNEQFF.

The chain has TRBV12-5 and TRBJ1-5; 8 positions agree with TRBD1. CDR1 is LGHNT, CDR2 FRNRAP, per germline. This CDR3 comprises 15 residues. V was clipped by 6 bases and J by 0 bases; unmatched bases: 4. Here the CDR3 DNA reads TGTGCTAGTGGCCCGGGACAGGTTAGCAATCAGCCCCAGCATTTT. It translates to CASGPGQVSNQPQHF.

The chain is built from TRBV5-1 and TRBJ2-5, with TRBD1 as a possible D gene (6 bases). This CDR3 comprises 14 residues. Between the trimmed V and J ends, which lost 1 base and 1 base, there was a span of 8 bases. Germline V gene data show CDR1 as SGHRS and CDR2 as YFSETQ. CDR3 amino acids: CASSLMGAQETQYF. Here the CDR3 DNA reads TGCGCCAGCAGCTTGATGGGGGCCCAAGAGACCCAGTACTTC.

The chain links TRBV6-6 to TRBJ2-1; TRBD2 matches at 13 bases. CDR3 size: 16 residues. Germline V gives CDR1 MNHNY, CDR2 SVGAGI (reference sequence). J was trimmed by 5 bases and V by 1 base; bases with no gene match: 2. DNA for the CDR3: TGTGCCAGCAGTTACTTCGGACTAGCGGGGGACAATGAGCAGTTCTTC. Encoded protein: CASSYFGLAGDNEQFF.

The CDR3 loop reads CASSRGHLKYNEQFF. The CDR3, as DNA: TGTGCCAGCAGCCGGGGACACCTCAAGTACAATGAGCAGTTCTTC. The chain uses TRBV5-8 and TRBJ2-1; the D gene is possibly TRBD1 (6 bases). Trimming cost V 4 bases and J 4 bases, with 15 bases left between them. The germline gives CDR1 SGHTS, CDR2 YDEGEE. The CDR3 runs 15 residues. The whole variable domain, remainder taken from reference TRBV5-8 and TRBJ2-1, is EAGVTQSPTHLIKTRGQQATLRCSPISGHTSVYWYQQALGLGLQFLLWYDEGEERNRGNFPPRFSGRQFPNYSSELNVNALELEDSALYLCASSRGHLKYNEQFFGPGTRLTVL.

V and J are TRBV29-1 and TRBJ1-1; D might be TRBD1 (5 bases). Trimming left V 5 bases short and J 4 bases short, with 11 bases between. The CDR3 is made up of 12 amino acids. Germline V gives CDR1 SQVTM, CDR2 ANQGSEA. CDR3 sequence reads: CSVCGTATEAFF. The CDR3 DNA reads as TGCAGCGTTTGTGGGACGGCCACTGAAGCTTTCTTT. Using reference TRBV29-1 and TRBJ1-1 for the parts outside the CDR3, the full variable domain is SAVISQKPSRDICQRGTSLTIQCQVDSQVTMMFWYRQQPGQSLTLIATANQGSEATYESGFVIDKFPISRPNLTFSTLTVSNMSPEDSSIYLCSVCGTATEAFFGQGTRLTVV.

This clone turned up a few times. The chain recombines TRBV2 with TRBJ1-1; possibly TRBD1 for D (5 bases). Germline V gene sequence: CDR1 SNHLY, CDR2 FYNNEI. The CDR3 is 13 residues long. Deletions cut 4 bases from V and 4 bases from J, with 10 bases between. DNA for the CDR3: TGTGCCAGCAGTGGAGGGGAGGGCACTGAAGCTTTCTTT. Protein: CASSGGEGTEAFF.

This chain links TRBV11-3 with TRBJ2-2; TRBD1 agrees at 8 bases. There are 15 residues in the CDR3. V shed 5 bases, J shed 2 bases, and the junction held 4 bases outside the gene matches. Germline V gives CDR1 SGHNT, CDR2 YENEEA. This CDR3 is CASSHDRGNTGELFF. DNA of the CDR3: TGTGCCAGCAGCCACGACAGGGGAAACACCGGGGAGCTGTTTTTT.

The gene calls are TRBV5-1 and TRBJ1-4; TRBD1 aligns across 8 bases. The V gene's germline CDR1 is SGHRS and CDR2 YFSETQ. This CDR3 comprises 15 residues. Trimming cost V 4 bases and J 6 bases; bases outside gene matches: 8. CDR3 sequence: CASSGDRGSDEKLFF. CDR3 DNA sequence: TGCGCCAGCAGCGGAGACAGGGGAAGCGATGAAAAACTGTTTTTT.

CDR3 in amino acids: CAVWTGRTDTQYF. In DNA, the CDR3 is TGCGCCGTATGGACAGGGCGGACAGATACGCAGTATTTT. V is TRBV4-1 and J is TRBJ2-3; TRBD1 agrees at 8 bases. J gave up 3 bases and V 11 bases, and 7 bases lay outside the gene matches. CDR3 length: 13 residues. Germline CDR1 and CDR2: MGHRA and YSYEKL.

The rearrangement uses TRBV6-5 and TRBJ1-1; D gene uncertain. The CDR3 runs 13 residues. V lost 6 bases and J lost 6, with 14 bases in between. CDR1 and CDR2 (germline): MNHEY, SVGAGI. CDR3 nucleotide sequence: TGTGCCAGCAGGGGTCAACAATGGGCTGAAGCTTTCTTT. This translates into CASRGQQWAEAFF.

This rearrangement joins TRBV7-9 to TRBJ2-7; TRBD2 is a possible D gene (6 bases). The CDR3 is 13 residues long. Per germline, CDR1 SEHNR and CDR2 FQNEAQ (reference sequence). V lost 4 bases, J lost 2 bases, and 9 bases lay in between. The CDR3, as DNA: TGTGCCAGCAGCTCGGGACTTACCTACGAGCAGTACGTC. Amino acids: CASSSGLTYEQYV.

This chain uses TRBV27 with TRBJ1-2; D remains unclear. The CDR3 length is 13 residues. Looked up from germline, CDR1 is MNHEY and CDR2 is SMNVEV (reference sequence). Trimming took 4 bases from V and 4 from J, leaving 10 bases between them. The CDR3 sequence is CASSSPGLYGYTF. The CDR3 DNA sequence: TGTGCCAGCAGTTCCCCCGGCCTCTATGGCTACACCTTC.

The V gene is TRBV9, the J gene TRBJ2-2; 8 positions match TRBD2. Germline V gene lookup returns CDR1 SGDLS and CDR2 YYNGEE. The length of the CDR3 is 17 residues. The V and J ends lost 0 bases and 5 bases, in that order; junction bases with no gene match: 9. The CDR3 reads CASSVGTSGRWTGELFF. DNA of the CDR3: TGTGCCAGCAGCGTAGGAACGAGCGGGAGATGGACCGGGGAGCTGTTTTTT.

This clone has a handful of counts. The chain links TRBV30 to TRBJ1-1, with D tentatively TRBD1 (5 bases). Trimming cost V 1 base and J 6 bases, with 18 bases left between them. The CDR3 extends over 15 amino acids. CDR1 is GTSNPN, CDR2 SVGIG, per germline (reference sequence). The CDR3 sequence: CAWSAGPSRHAEAFF. The CDR3 nucleotides are TGTGCCTGGAGTGCGGGGCCTTCCAGACACGCTGAAGCTTTCTTT.

The chain has TRBV9 and TRBJ2-1; perhaps TRBD1 as D (6 bases). In germline, CDR1 is SGDLS, CDR2 YYNGEE. The CDR3 contains 15 residues. V shed 4 bases and J shed 4 bases, with 15 bases lying between them. DNA of the CDR3: TGTGCCAGCAGCAAGCAGGGGCTCGGGTACAATGAGCAGTTCTTC. Protein sequence: CASSKQGLGYNEQFF.

V and J are TRBV5-1 and TRBJ2-3; the D is unclear. The CDR3 sequence is 15 residues long. The V end lost 5 bases, the J end lost 0 bases, and 13 bases lay between the germline ends. Germline-derived CDR1 and CDR2 are SGHRS and YFSETQ. The DNA for the CDR3 is TGCGCCAGCAGACCCGCTGTGAGAAGCACAGATACGCAGTATTTT. Translated, it gives CASRPAVRSTDTQYF.

V is TRBV5-4 and J is TRBJ2-7; TRBD2 might be the D (6 bases). Germline V lookup: CDR1 SGHNT, CDR2 YYREEE (reference sequence). V lost 0 bases and J lost 4, with 17 bases in between. This CDR3 has 16 residues. The CDR3 protein is CASSLGERASLYEQYF. CDR3 DNA sequence: TGTGCCAGCAGCTTGGGGGAGCGGGCTTCCTTATACGAGCAGTACTTC.

The J gene is TRBJ1-2, the V gene TRBV2; no clear D gene. This CDR3 comprises 13 residues. CDR1 and CDR2 (germline): SNHLY, FYNNEI. The V end was cut by 6 bases, the J end by 8 bases, with 16 bases between. CDR3 loop: CASRVDMGLGYTF. The CDR3 DNA reads TGTGCCAGCAGGGTTGACATGGGTCTAGGCTACACCTTC.